The entry that follows covers one T cell receptor (beta chain) sequence. The entry originates in a study of T cell changes during pregnancy in multiple sclerosis. Data came from immunoSEQ multiplex PCR; TCRdb stores just in-frame clones and leaves some out. Among around 80,000 clones listed, over 85% were seen once. The origin of this receptor is a female donor in good health, enrolled as a control in a pregnancy study. The specimen was peripheral blood, collected in the second trimester of pregnancy.

The CDR3 protein is CASSLAAGGRADTQYF. Written as DNA, the CDR3 is TGTGCCAGCAGCTTGGCCGCTGGGGGCCGCGCAGATACGCAGTATTTT. This chain uses TRBV5-6 with TRBJ2-3, with a tentative D call TRBD1 (6 bases). CDR3 length equals 16 residues. The V gene lost 0 bases and the J gene lost 4 bases, with 15 bases spanning the gap. CDR1 and CDR2 (germline): SGHDT, YYEEEE.